This TCR beta chain was documented in a study of beta chain features in type 1 diabetes. Concerning this clone: Its antigen is unidentified.

Notes on the study in general: People with Type 1 diabetes carried modestly yet significantly shorter TCRB CDR3s in all four CD4+ subsets.

Isolated RNA was reverse transcribed in full, so expressed TCRB transcripts were sequenced. Produced via immunoSEQ multiplex PCR; TCRdb's table is partial and in-frame only. The profile shows about 150,000 clones, 10% of them singletons. This TCR was sampled from a man aged 25-45 years with type 1 diabetes. The sample taken for sequencing was central memory CD4+ T cells from blood.

This CDR3 reads CASVRAPSGNTIYF. In DNA, the CDR3 is TGTGCCAGCGTGCGGGCTCCCTCTGGAAACACCATATATTTT. The chain carries TRBV28 and TRBJ1-3; D call uncertain. Trimming left V 8 bases short and J 0 bases short, with 11 bases between. Per germline, CDR1 MDHEN and CDR2 SYDVKM. This CDR3 comprises 14 residues.